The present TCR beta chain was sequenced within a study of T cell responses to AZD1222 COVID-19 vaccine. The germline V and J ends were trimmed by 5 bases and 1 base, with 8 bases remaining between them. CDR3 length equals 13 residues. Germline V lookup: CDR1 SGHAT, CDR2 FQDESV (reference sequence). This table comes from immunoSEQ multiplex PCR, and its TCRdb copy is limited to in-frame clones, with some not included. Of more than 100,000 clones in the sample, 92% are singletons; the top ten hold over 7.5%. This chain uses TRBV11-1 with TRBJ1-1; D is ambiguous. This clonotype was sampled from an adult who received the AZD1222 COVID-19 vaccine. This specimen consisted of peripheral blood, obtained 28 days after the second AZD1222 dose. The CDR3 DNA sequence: TGTGCCAGCAGCATACTCAAGAACACTGAAGCTTTCTTT. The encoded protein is CASSILKNTEAFF. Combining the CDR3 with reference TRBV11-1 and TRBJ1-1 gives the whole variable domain EAEVAQSPRYKITEKSQAVAFWCDPISGHATLYWYRQILGQGPELLVQFQDESVVDDSQLPKDRFSAERLKGVDSTLKIQPAELGDSAMYLCASSILKNTEAFFGQGTRLTVV.